The subject of this entry is one T cell receptor (beta chain). Its target is not known. The sample is drawn from a study of shared clonotypes between healthy human individuals. Across the whole study: CD4 naive cells filled three plates per donor, CD4 memory three, CD8 naive two and CD8 memory one.

Several immunoSEQ plates held equal portions of the genomic DNA taken from each subset. Sequenced by immunoSEQ multiplex PCR; TCRdb stores in-frame clones only, minus some. Here the sample spans 2,100,000 or so clones, almost 96% being singletons. CDR1 SGHNT and CDR2 YYREEE come from the germline V gene (reference sequence). Trimming pared 10 bases from V and 0 bases from J, leaving 16 bases between. This CDR3 is built from 15 residues. Study-level findings and limits: Non-shared clonotypes had lower generation probabilities than those shared by all four donors. Read depth was anticipated to influence clonotype sharing among donors.

The sample consisted of naive CD4+ T cells sorted from blood. The subset was: CD45RA+ positively selected. The genes are TRBV5-4 and TRBJ2-2; tentative D call: TRBD1 (5 bases). This clonotype originated in a man between 18 and 29 years old in good health. This CDR3 reads CAGSGQPANTGELFF. Written as DNA, the CDR3 is TGTGCCGGGTCTGGACAACCCGCGAACACCGGGGAGCTGTTTTTT.